This TCR beta chain comes out of a study of post-analysis software for immune sequencing data. TCR beta libraries were prepared from cDNA with unique molecular identifiers. Some 450,000 cDNA molecules were recovered from an input of roughly 0.95 to 10 million T cells. One entry per CDR3 protein results from TCRdb running MiXCR on the PCR reads. The table shows hundreds of thousands of distinct CDR3 sequences, with roughly 29% occurring only once. Per germline, CDR1 SEHNR and CDR2 FQNEAQ (reference sequence). This CDR3 contains 13 residues. The V and J ends lost 2 bases and 5 bases respectively, with 9 bases between them. Study observations and caveats: Multiple sclerosis was associated with a significant reduction in normalized Chao1 diversity relative to controls. TRBV5-6, TRBV5-1 and TRBV20-1 were among roughly 5 TRBV segments more frequent in patients than controls.

This clonotype was found many times. Its target is not known. The receptor's source is a girl aged 5-17 years with multiple sclerosis. The chain combines TRBV7-9 with TRBJ1-2; D is unclear. Sample: blood. The CDR3 DNA is TGTGCCAGCAGCTTATGGGCAGGTTATGGCTACACCTTC. Its translation: CASSLWAGYGYTF.